One sample yielded the 11 T cell receptor beta chains listed below, sequenced in a study of T cell changes during pregnancy in multiple sclerosis. Some clones are missing from TCRdb's copy, which holds only in-frame ones; the method was immunoSEQ multiplex PCR. Here the sample spans approximately 100,000 clones, approximately 92% being singletons. The sample consisted of peripheral blood, taken in the second trimester of pregnancy. These receptors all come from a female donor with multiple sclerosis, enrolled in a pregnancy study.

This chain links TRBV6-5 with TRBJ2-3, with 10 positions matching TRBD2. Germline-derived CDR1 and CDR2 are MNHEY and SVGAGI. V lost 7 bases and J lost 10; bases outside the gene matches: 11. This CDR3 has 14 residues. The chain's CDR3 is CASKASGSTGAQYF. The DNA for the CDR3 is TGTGCCAGCAAGGCTAGCGGGAGTACTGGTGCGCAGTATTTT.

The chain has TRBV5-4 and TRBJ2-1, with unresolved D. The CDR3 sequence is 15 residues long. The ends were cut back, 2 bases at V and 5 bases at J, with 14 bases in the middle. Germline-derived CDR1 and CDR2 are SGHNT and YYREEE (reference sequence). CDR3 loop: CASSFRLAYNNEQFF. For the CDR3, the DNA is TGTGCCAGCAGCTTCCGACTCGCTTACAACAATGAGCAGTTCTTC.

DNA of the CDR3: TGTGCCAGTAGTCCCGACAGCTATAGCAATCAGCCCCAGCATTTT. It codes for CASSPDSYSNQPQHF. The chain recombines TRBV19 with TRBJ1-5, with a weak D call TRBD1 (5 bases). Germline V gene lookup returns CDR1 LNHDA and CDR2 SQIVND (reference sequence). Trimming removed 5 bases from V and 0 bases from J, with 11 bases in between. The CDR3 runs to 15 residues.

The CDR3: CASSYGGDGNQPQHF. DNA of the CDR3: TGTGCCAGCAGTTACGGAGGAGACGGCAATCAGCCCCAGCATTTT. This chain links TRBV6-5 with TRBJ1-5, with no clear D. V lost 2 bases and J lost 2, with 10 bases in between. The CDR3 consists of 15 residues. Germline CDR1 MNHEY, CDR2 SVGAGI.

This chain uses TRBV28 with TRBJ1-1; D is ambiguous. The V gene's germline CDR1 is MDHEN and CDR2 SYDVKM. The CDR3 sequence is 11 residues long. V was clipped by 8 bases and J by 1 base, with 5 bases between them. CDR3 loop: CASRENTEAFF. CDR3 nucleotide sequence: TGTGCCAGCCGGGAGAACACTGAAGCTTTCTTT. The entire variable domain, with the rest obtained from reference TRBV28 and TRBJ1-1, is as follows: DVKVTQSSRYLVKRTGEKVFLECVQDMDHENMFWYRQDPGLGLRLIYFSYDVKMKEKGDIPEGYSVSREKKERFSLILESASTNQTSMYLCASRENTEAFFGQGTRLTVV.

The chain employs TRBV5-4 and TRBJ2-1, with 12 bases lining up with TRBD2. Germline V lookup: CDR1 SGHNT, CDR2 YYREEE (reference sequence). This CDR3 is built from 16 residues. V shed 2 bases, J shed 5 bases, and the junction held 5 bases outside the gene matches. CDR3 sequence reads: CASSFPSGRANNEQFF. Written as DNA, the CDR3 is TGTGCCAGCAGCTTCCCTAGCGGGAGGGCCAACAATGAGCAGTTCTTC.

The rearrangement joins TRBV2 to TRBJ2-1; weak D call: TRBD2 (6 bases). CDR3 length: 14 residues. V dropped 6 bases and J dropped 8 bases, with 17 bases sitting between them. From germline, CDR1 is SNHLY and CDR2 FYNNEI. CDR3 nucleotides: TGTGCCAGCAGGGCGGGTACTAGCAACCATGAGCAGTTCTTC. It translates to CASRAGTSNHEQFF.

This clone was found once. The chain carries TRBV4-2 and TRBJ2-3; perhaps TRBD2 as D (5 bases). Germline values: CDR1 LGHNA, CDR2 YNFKEQ. CDR3 size: 17 residues. Trimming removed 0 bases at V and 2 bases at J, with 15 bases between. CDR3 region: CASSQDWASGYTDTQYF. In nucleotides, the CDR3 is TGTGCCAGCAGCCAAGATTGGGCGAGCGGATACACAGATACGCAGTATTTT.

The chain carries TRBV27 and TRBJ2-1; possible D gene TRBD2, 6 bases. Per germline, CDR1 MNHEY and CDR2 SMNVEV (reference sequence). V gave up 5 bases and J gave up 0 bases, with 14 bases separating them. The CDR3 is made up of 16 amino acids. The CDR3 sequence: CASSAQGGISYNEQFF. The CDR3 DNA is TGTGCCAGCAGTGCCCAGGGCGGGATCTCCTACAATGAGCAGTTCTTC.

This chain connects TRBV7-2 to TRBJ2-5; D is perhaps TRBD2 (6 bases). V dropped 3 bases and J dropped 4 bases, with 12 bases sitting between them. Germline V lookup: CDR1 SGHTA, CDR2 FQGNSA. CDR3 length: 14 residues. CDR3 residues: CASSLSSVGETQYF. In nucleotides, the CDR3 is TGTGCCAGCAGCTTGTCTAGCGTCGGAGAGACCCAGTACTTC.

The V and J genes are TRBV13 and TRBJ2-7; no firm D call. V lost 2 bases to trimming and J lost 6 bases, with 8 bases between them. The germline gives CDR1 PRHDT, CDR2 FYEKMQ (reference sequence). The CDR3 spans 12 residues. The CDR3 here is CASSLYSLEQYF. The CDR3 DNA reads TGTGCCAGCAGCTTATACAGCCTCGAGCAGTACTTC. Looking up the rest from reference TRBV13 and TRBJ2-7 gives the full variable domain: AAGVIQSPRHLIKEKRETATLKCYPIPRHDTVYWYQQGPGQDPQFLISFYEKMQSDKGSIPDRFSAQQFSDYHSELNMSSLELGDSALYFCASSLYSLEQYFGPGTRLTVT.